The rows below give T cell receptor beta chains drawn from one sample of a study of control samples from healthy donors and cancer patients. Assay: immunoSEQ multiplex PCR; the TCRdb copy retains only in-frame clones and omits some. The table shows 71,000 or so clones, with just under 90% occurring only once. The sequenced sample was PBMCs. The receptors derive from a man aged 55 to 69 with lung cancer. The CDR3 runs from the conserved cysteine through the conserved F or W. A D gene is named only where the DNA matches it firmly. Clone size is given for some rows only: seen once, a few or many times, or a class if the clone is expanded.

j_call v_call d_call clone_size cdr3_nt cdr3_aa
TRBJ1-6 TRBV30 - once TGTGCCTGGAGAAGGGACCCAAATTCACCCCTCCACTTT CAWRRDPNSPLHF
TRBJ1-6 TRBV11-2 - - TGTGCCAGCAGCTTAGATGTAAATTCACCCCTCCACTTT CASSLDVNSPLHF
TRBJ2-1 TRBV7-9 - - TGTCAGGGGGGCGACTGGAGCTCCTACAATGAGCAGTTCTTC CQGGDWSSYNEQFF
TRBJ1-1 TRBV13 - - TGTGCCAGCAGCTTCTTACAAGGAGAGGCTTTCTTT CASSFLQGEAFF
TRBJ2-4 TRBV15 TRBD1 once TGTGCCACCAGCGATACAGGGGGCACAAACATTCAGTACTTC CATSDTGGTNIQYF
TRBJ1-1 TRBV6-5 - - TGTGCCAGCAGCGGTCACAGCTTGAACACTGAAGCTTTCTTT CASSGHSLNTEAFF
TRBJ1-5 TRBV30 TRBD1 - TGTGCCTGGAGCGAAGGACAGGGGGCGATCCGAAATCAGCCCCAGCATTTT CAWSEGQGAIRNQPQHF
TRBJ2-1 TRBV6-4 - - TGTGCCAGCAGTGACTCGGGTTACCGTACGAAGGGGCTGCAGTTCTTC CASSDSGYRTKGLQFF
TRBJ1-4 TRBV27 TRBD1 - TGTGCCAGCAGTTACAGGGGGCCGACTAATGAAAAACTGTTTTTT CASSYRGPTNEKLFF
TRBJ2-1 TRBV24-1 - - TGTGCCACCAGTGACAGGGGAAGAGGTGAGCAGTTCTTC CATSDRGRGEQFF
TRBJ1-1 TRBV6-5 - few TGTGCCAGCAGTTACACTGGGGCCACTGAAGCTTTCTTT CASSYTGATEAFF
TRBJ2-3 TRBV6-4 TRBD1 - TGTGCCAGCAGTGCACAGGGGCACAGCACAGATACGCAGTATTTT CASSAQGHSTDTQYF
TRBJ2-7 TRBV7-8 - few TGTGCCAGCAGCCCCGAGTTAGGGGCCCACGAGCAGTACTTC CASSPELGAHEQYF
TRBJ2-4 TRBV9 - - TGTGCCAGCAGCGGACAGCAGGGGGGTGCCAAAAACATTCAGTACTTC CASSGQQGGAKNIQYF
TRBJ2-1 TRBV7-2 - - TGTGCCAGCAGCTTAGTATCATACAATGAGCAGTTCTTC CASSLVSYNEQFF
TRBJ1-2 TRBV29-1 - - TGCAGCGTTGAAGAGGCCAGGGGTGGCTACACCTTC CSVEEARGGYTF
TRBJ2-2 TRBV5-1 - - TGCGCCAGCAGAACCCCTGGGGACACCGGGGAGCTGTTTTTT CASRTPGDTGELFF
TRBJ2-2 TRBV7-9 - - TGTGCCAGCTTCGTGGGAGGGAACACCGGGGAGCTGTTTTTT CASFVGGNTGELFF
TRBJ2-6 TRBV29-1 - once TGCAGCGTAAAGGGTTCCCTCTCTGGGGCCAACGTCCTGACTTTC CSVKGSLSGANVLTF
TRBJ1-2 TRBV4-1 - - TGCGCCAGCAGCCAAGACAGCTATGGCTACACCTTC CASSQDSYGYTF
TRBJ2-2 TRBV4-1 TRBD1 - TGCGCCAGCAGCCAAGCTCAGGGAGGACAGGGAGCCGGGGAGCTGTTTTTT CASSQAQGGQGAGELFF
TRBJ1-1 TRBV2 - - TGTGCCAGCGGCGATCCGAACACTGAAGCTTTCTTT CASGDPNTEAFF
TRBJ1-5 TRBV30 - - TGTGCCAGCTCTCGGGGGACGTCTAGCAATCAGCCCCAGCATTTT CASSRGTSSNQPQHF
TRBJ1-5 TRBV6-4 - few TGTGCCAGCAGTGACTCGGAAGATAGCAATCAGCCCCAGCATTTT CASSDSEDSNQPQHF
TRBJ2-7 TRBV10-3 - once TGTGCCATCAGTGAACAGGTGTCCTACGAGCAGTACTTC CAISEQVSYEQYF
TRBJ1-2 TRBV7-6 - - TGTGCCAGCAGCCCCCGCCCCGGCTATGGCTACACCTTC CASSPRPGYGYTF
TRBJ2-3 TRBV5-1 TRBD2 - TGCGCCAGCAGCTTGGCCGGGGGGGGCCTTGCAATAGATACGCAGTATTTT CASSLAGGGLAIDTQYF
TRBJ2-7 TRBV5-1 - - TGCGCCAGCAGCTTGGGACAGGATGTCGAGCAGTACTTC CASSLGQDVEQYF
TRBJ2-2 TRBV10-2 TRBD2 - TGCGCCAGCAGTGAGTTAGCGCGGGCGGGGGGGCGCACCGGGGAGCTGTTTTTT CASSELARAGGRTGELFF
TRBJ2-3 TRBV6-5 - - TGTGCCAGCAGTTACCACAGGGCATTGAGCACAGATACGCAGTATTTT CASSYHRALSTDTQYF
TRBJ1-2 TRBV9 TRBD1 - TGTGCCAGCAGCGTCGGACAGGACGTTTACGGCTACACCTTC CASSVGQDVYGYTF